The clone carrying this TCR beta chain was seen once. The CDR3 contains 16 residues. Trimming removed 2 bases from V and 8 bases from J; junction bases left unmatched: 12. Germline assignment: CDR1 MGHRA and CDR2 YSYEKL. This sample is part of a study of blood T cell repertoires in COVID-19. Study information: The analysed material was cDNA or gDNA that came from T cells, B-cell-depleted T cells, or PBMCs.

Under the authors' procedure: Amplification of reference gene primers provided the estimated nucleated cell counts. The repertoire was sequenced with immunoSEQ multiplex PCR; TCRdb's copy has only in-frame clones and lacks some. That table gives V, J and clone size, and the DNA gave D and trimming. Of approximately 240,000 clones listed, approximately 83% are singletons. Sequenced sample: PBMCs or T cells enriched from blood (not recorded which). The chain employs TRBV4-1 and TRBJ1-2; 9 positions agree with TRBD1. The receptor was derived from a woman aged 40-49 years with acute COVID-19. The CDR3 bases are TGCGCCAGCAGCCAAATACCTCCGGGACAGGGAGGGGGCTACACCTTC. Translation: CASSQIPPGQGGGYTF.